Listed here are 5 T cell receptor beta chains from one sample, sequenced in a study of CD8+CD57+ T cells in acquired aplastic anemia. Profiles of TCR beta VDJ and CDR3 were generated from a genomic DNA template. TCRdb reprocessed the reads with MiXCR, giving one entry per CDR3 protein. Of 250,000 to 300,000 distinct CDR3 sequences in the sample, around three fifths were seen once. The patients chosen for sequencing had shown expansion of CD8+CD57+ cells (detected by flow cytometry). The material sequenced was sorted CD4+, CD8+, or CD8+CD57+ T cells (not recorded which) from PBMCs. These receptors were taken from a human donor with aplastic anemia.

This clonotype was observed at least ten times. This sequence joins TRBV3-1 and TRBJ2-7; D may be TRBD1 (6 bases). CDR1 and CDR2 from the germline V gene are LGHDT and YNNKEL (reference sequence). The V end lost 5 bases, the J end lost 7 bases, and 18 bases lay between the germline ends. The CDR3 loop spans 14 amino acids. CDR3 nucleotides: TGTGCCAGCAGCTACGCCGTTGGGGACACTGAGCAGTACTTC. Residues: CASSYAVGDTEQYF.

The rearrangement joins TRBV6-5 to TRBJ2-7; the D gene could be TRBD1 or TRBD2 (5 bases each). Trimming left V 6 bases short and J 0 bases short, with 15 bases between. Germline V gene data show CDR1 as MNHEY and CDR2 as SVGAGI. This CDR3 is 15 amino acids long. The CDR3 is CASSHGTGVSYEQYF. In nucleotides, the CDR3 is TGTGCCAGCAGCCACGGGACCGGGGTCTCCTACGAGCAGTACTTC.

This clonotype showed up just a few times. The chain recombines TRBV9 with TRBJ1-1; D ambiguous. The V gene lost 3 bases and the J gene lost 1 base, with 4 bases spanning the gap. Germline V gene data show CDR1 as SGDLS and CDR2 as YYNGEE. This CDR3 contains 12 residues. DNA of the CDR3: TGTGCCAGCAGCGCGACGAACACTGAAGCTTTCTTT. It translates to CASSATNTEAFF.

The chain is built from TRBV20-1 and TRBJ2-7, with TRBD1 matching 12 bases. Germline V lookup: CDR1 DFQATT, CDR2 SNEGSKA (reference sequence). After removal of 4 bases from V and 8 bases from J, the junction contained 9 bases not matched to a gene. CDR3 length: 14 amino acids. CDR3 sequence reads: CSANPGQGADKQYF. The DNA for the CDR3 is TGCAGTGCTAATCCGGGACAGGGGGCCGACAAGCAGTACTTC.

This clonotype has only a few counts. V is TRBV7-8 and J is TRBJ1-3; no firm D call. Per the germline V gene, CDR1 is SGHVS and CDR2 is FQNEAQ. V was trimmed by 5 bases and J by 0 bases, leaving 11 bases between them. The CDR3 contains 15 residues. CDR3 coding DNA: TGTGCCAGCAGCGTTCAGGTTTACTCTGGAAACACCATATATTTT. Its translation is CASSVQVYSGNTIYF.